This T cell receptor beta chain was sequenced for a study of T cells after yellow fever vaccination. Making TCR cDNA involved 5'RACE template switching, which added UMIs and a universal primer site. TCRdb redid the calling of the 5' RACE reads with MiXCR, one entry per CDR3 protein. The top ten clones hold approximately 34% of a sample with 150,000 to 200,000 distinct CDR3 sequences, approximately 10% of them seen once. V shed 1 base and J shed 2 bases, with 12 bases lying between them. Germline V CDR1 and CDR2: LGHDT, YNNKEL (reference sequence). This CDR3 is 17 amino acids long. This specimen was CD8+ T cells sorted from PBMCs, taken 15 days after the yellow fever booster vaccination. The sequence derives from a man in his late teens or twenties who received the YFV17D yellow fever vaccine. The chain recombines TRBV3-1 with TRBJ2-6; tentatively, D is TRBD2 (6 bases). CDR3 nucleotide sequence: TGTGCCAGCAGCCAAGGGGCACCGGGGGCTGGGGCCAACGTCCTGACTTTC. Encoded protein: CASSQGAPGAGANVLTF.